Following are 4 T cell receptor beta chains from one sample sequenced in a study of shared clonotypes between healthy human individuals. The protocol was immunoSEQ multiplex PCR, while the TCRdb copy is restricted to in-frame clones and leaves out a portion. The sample shows around 1.1 million clones, approximately 75% of them seen only once. Material for sequencing was memory CD4+ T cells from PBMCs. As to subset: CD45RA-negative fraction. These receptors came from a man between 18 and 29 years old in good health. Some clones in this sample may be carry-over from other donors' samples.

V gene TRBV5-4 combines with J gene TRBJ2-6; D call uncertain. The CDR3 loop spans 14 amino acids. Germline V gene lookup returns CDR1 SGHNT and CDR2 YYREEE (reference sequence). The ends were cut back, 4 bases at V and 0 bases at J, with 5 bases in the middle. Written as DNA, the CDR3 is TGTGCCAGCAGCCCAGACTCTGGGGCCAACGTCCTGACTTTC. This encodes CASSPDSGANVLTF.

V is TRBV28 and J is TRBJ2-3, with 7 positions matching TRBD1. Losses at the gene ends were 3 bases for V and 14 bases for J; bases not matched to a gene: 5. Germline V gives CDR1 MDHEN, CDR2 SYDVKM. This CDR3 spans 11 amino acids. Here the CDR3 DNA reads TGTGCCAGCAGTTTCCCAGACAGGGTGTATTTT. Its translation is CASSFPDRVYF.

V usage is TRBV5-1 and J usage is TRBJ2-7, with TRBD1 matching over 8 bases. This CDR3 has 15 amino acids. J gave up 0 bases and V 4 bases, and 6 bases lay outside the gene matches. CDR1 is SGHRS, CDR2 YFSETQ, per germline. CDR3: CASSDGTGNSYEQYF. The CDR3 coding sequence is TGCGCCAGCAGCGACGGGACAGGCAACTCCTACGAGCAGTACTTC.

The chain recombines TRBV10-3 with TRBJ2-7; no reliable D call. CDR1 and CDR2 from the germline V gene are ENHRY and SYGVKD. Trimming took off 2 bases at V and 6 bases at J, with 8 bases between the two ends. The CDR3 extends over 12 amino acids. This chain's CDR3 is CAISERRVEQYF. The CDR3 DNA is TGTGCCATCAGTGAGAGAAGGGTCGAGCAGTACTTC.